The TCR beta chain under discussion was sequenced for a study of human T cells and chemical hapten exposure. General observations from the study: The number of TCRs above 1 in 1000 frequency did not change after DPC sensitization.

Trimming took 4 bases from V and 2 from J, leaving 16 bases between them. This CDR3 is built from 16 residues. Germline V CDR1 and CDR2: SGHDN, FVKESK. Each CDR3 protein gets one entry after TCRdb re-called the RACE reads with MiXCR. Among roughly 69,000 distinct CDR3 sequences, approximately 10% were seen once, and the ten largest hold 2% to 3%. This clonotype was seen many times. What it binds is not known. The time point denotes: patch test 3, about 24 weeks after DPC sensitization. Treatment of the sample: therapeutic diphenylcyclopropenone sensitization with weekly scalp DPC. V and J are TRBV14 and TRBJ2-3; D is unresolved. Sequenced material: whole blood, taken in connection with sensitization to the hapten diphenylcyclopropenone (DPC). The origin of this receptor is a woman aged 25 to 45 with alopecia areata. Some clones in this sample may be carry-over from other donors' samples. CDR3 coding DNA: TGTGCCAGCAGCCCCTTGGGCACAGATCACACAGATACGCAGTATTTT. Translated: CASSPLGTDHTDTQYF.